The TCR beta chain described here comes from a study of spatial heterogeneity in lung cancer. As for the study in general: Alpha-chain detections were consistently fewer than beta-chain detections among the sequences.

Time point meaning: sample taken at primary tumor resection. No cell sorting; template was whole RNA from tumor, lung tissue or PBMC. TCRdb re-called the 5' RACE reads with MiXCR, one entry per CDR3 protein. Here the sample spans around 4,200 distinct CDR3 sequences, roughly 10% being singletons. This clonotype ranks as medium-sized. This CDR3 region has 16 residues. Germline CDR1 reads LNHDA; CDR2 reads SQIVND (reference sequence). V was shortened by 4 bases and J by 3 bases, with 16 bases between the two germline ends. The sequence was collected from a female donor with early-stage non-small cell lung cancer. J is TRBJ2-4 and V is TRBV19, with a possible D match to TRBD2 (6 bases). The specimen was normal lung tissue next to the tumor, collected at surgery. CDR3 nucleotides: TGTGCCAGTAGTACCTCCCAGGGAGGCTACAAAAACATTCAGTACTTC. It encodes CASSTSQGGYKNIQYF.